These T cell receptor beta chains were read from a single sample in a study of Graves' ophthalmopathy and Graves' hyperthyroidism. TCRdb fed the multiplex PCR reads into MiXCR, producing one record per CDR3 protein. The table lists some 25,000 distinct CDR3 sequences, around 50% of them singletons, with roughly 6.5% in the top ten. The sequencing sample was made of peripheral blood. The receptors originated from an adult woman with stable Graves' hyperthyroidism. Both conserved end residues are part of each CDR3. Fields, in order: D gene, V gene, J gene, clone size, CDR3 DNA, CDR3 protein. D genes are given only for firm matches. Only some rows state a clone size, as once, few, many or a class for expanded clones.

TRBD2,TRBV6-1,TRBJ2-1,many,TGTGCCAGCAGAGCGGGAGCCCGGGAGAATGAGCAGTTCTTC,CASRAGARENEQFF
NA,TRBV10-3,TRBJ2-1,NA,TGTGCCATCAGTGAGTTGGGCGAGAATGAGCAGTTCTTC,CAISELGENEQFF
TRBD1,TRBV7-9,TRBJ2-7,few,TGTGTCAGAAGGGACAGGGAGCGTTTGGACGAGCAGTACTTC,CVRRDRERLDEQYF
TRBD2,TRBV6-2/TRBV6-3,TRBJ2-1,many,TGTGCCAGCAGTAAAACCCTAGCGGGAGGGGACAATGAGCAGTTCTTC,CASSKTLAGGDNEQFF
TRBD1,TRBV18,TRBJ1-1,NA,TGTGCCAGCTCGCCCGACAGGGCGAGTGATGAAGCTTTCTTT,CASSPDRASDEAFF
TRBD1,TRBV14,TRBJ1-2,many,TGTGCCAGCAGCCAACGGACAGGGGGAGGTGGCTACACCTTC,CASSQRTGGGGYTF
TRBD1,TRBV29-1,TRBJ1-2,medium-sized,TGCAGCGTTGAAGATGGGACAGCGGTAGGCTACACCTTC,CSVEDGTAVGYTF
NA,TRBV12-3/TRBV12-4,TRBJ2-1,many,TGTGCCAGTAGAATAACGGCGGGATGGAATGAGCAGTTCTTC,CASRITAGWNEQFF
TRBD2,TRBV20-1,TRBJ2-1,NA,TGCAGTGCTAGATGGCTAGCGGGAGACAATGAGCAGTTCTTC,CSARWLAGDNEQFF
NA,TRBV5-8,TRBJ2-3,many,TGTGCCAGCAGCTTTTGGGTCAGCGGACCCACAGATACGCAGTATTTT,CASSFWVSGPTDTQYF